This T cell receptor (beta chain) was found in a study of cytomegalovirus exposure and HLA in healthy donors. Losses at the gene ends were 6 bases for V and 7 bases for J; bases not matched to a gene: 5. Germline V lookup: CDR1 MNHEY, CDR2 SVGAGI. The CDR3 runs to 13 residues. The PCR made use of 60 Vbeta and 13 Jbeta primers. This table comes from immunoSEQ multiplex PCR, and its TCRdb copy is limited to in-frame clones, with some not included. Among some 140,000 clones listed, 80% were seen once. The TCR sequence derives from a woman aged 40 to 50 in good health and CMV-seropositive. J is TRBJ1-5 and V is TRBV6-5; 8 positions agree with TRBD1. The sequencing sample was made of PBMCs. CDR3 DNA sequence: TGTGCCAGCAGACCAGGGGGCACACAGCCCCAGCATTTT. Encoded protein: CASRPGGTQPQHF.